This T cell receptor beta chain stems from a study of T cells in Graves' hyperthyroidism and ophthalmopathy. Study results and caveats: Before onset, by a median of around six months, the model predicted ophthalmopathy.

Of note for this clonotype: No antigen is known for it.

The diagnostic basis comprised clinical symptoms, serum thyroxine and TRAb, thyroid ultrasound and orbital computed tomography. At first hyperthyroidism diagnosis, before any ophthalmopathy symptoms, the blood sample was collected. The V gene end was trimmed by 8 bases and the J gene end by 4 bases; junction bases not matched to a gene: 8. The CDR3 extends over 15 amino acids. From germline, CDR1 is SGHNT and CDR2 YENEEA. Template material for amplifying TCR beta CDR3 regions consisted of RNA transcripts. During a first-round RT-PCR of the TCR CDR3, the HTBI primer set was used. TCRdb itself ran the multiplex PCR reads through MiXCR, one entry per CDR3 protein. This sample has fewer than 650,000 distinct CDR3 sequences; roughly 14% occur once, and the top ten carry roughly 5.5%.

The receptor was derived from a young woman with Graves' hyperthyroidism that later progressed to Graves' ophthalmopathy. Sequencing was carried out using blood. The rearrangement joins TRBV11-3 to TRBJ2-2, with 9 bases aligning to TRBD2. CDR3 sequence: CASVRREGRTGELFF. In DNA, the CDR3 is TGTGCCAGCGTTAGGCGGGAGGGCCGCACCGGGGAGCTGTTTTTT.